The 10 T cell receptor beta chains below come from one sample, sequenced in a study of control samples from healthy donors and cancer patients. Data came from immunoSEQ multiplex PCR; TCRdb stores just in-frame clones and leaves some out. The sample holds more than 95,000 clones, around 88% seen once. The source material was PBMCs. The origin of the receptors is a man in his 60s with lung cancer.

The chain is built from TRBV29-1 and TRBJ1-5, with D unclear. This CDR3 region has 11 residues. The germline CDR1 and CDR2 sequences are SQVTM and ANQGSEA. V lost 4 bases and J lost 4, with 5 bases in between. Written as DNA, the CDR3 is TGCAGCGTTGGAGGTAATCAGCCCCAGCATTTT. Translation gives CSVGGNQPQHF.

The rearrangement uses TRBV19 and TRBJ2-2; TRBD1 agrees at 9 bases. Trimming took 5 bases from V and 4 from J; bases not matched to a gene: 5. The CDR3 length is 15 residues. Germline V gives CDR1 LNHDA, CDR2 SQIVND (reference sequence). CDR3 protein: CASSPRDRVTGELFF. In DNA, the CDR3 is TGTGCCAGTAGTCCCCGGGACAGGGTCACCGGGGAGCTGTTTTTT.

The V call is TRBV11-1, the J call TRBJ1-1, with D perhaps TRBD1 (5 bases). Germline V gene lookup returns CDR1 SGHAT and CDR2 FQDESV (reference sequence). The CDR3 consists of 16 residues. V gave up 2 bases and J gave up 0 bases, with 13 bases separating them. CDR3 bases: TGTGCCAGCAGCTTAAACGCTCTCAGGGTGAACACTGAAGCTTTCTTT. Protein sequence: CASSLNALRVNTEAFF.

The chain carries TRBV13 and TRBJ2-5, with D hard to call. The V gene's germline CDR1 is PRHDT and CDR2 FYEKMQ (reference sequence). Trimming left V 3 bases short and J 4 bases short, with 6 bases between. The length of the CDR3 is 12 residues. CDR3 sequence reads: CASSFSGETQYF. The CDR3 DNA is TGTGCCAGCAGCTTTTCTGGAGAGACCCAGTACTTC. The entire variable domain, with the rest obtained from reference TRBV13 and TRBJ2-5, is as follows: AAGVIQSPRHLIKEKRETATLKCYPIPRHDTVYWYQQGPGQDPQFLISFYEKMQSDKGSIPDRFSAQQFSDYHSELNMSSLELGDSALYFCASSFSGETQYFGPGTRLLVL.

V is TRBV12-3 or TRBV12-4 and J is TRBJ1-1; no definite D call. The V and J ends lost 3 bases and 7 bases respectively, with 12 bases between them. The CDR3 has 13 amino acids. The chain's CDR3 is CASSLIDIHEAFF. The CDR3, as DNA: TGTGCCAGCAGTTTGATAGACATACATGAAGCTTTCTTT.

The V and J genes are TRBV7-6 and TRBJ1-1; tentative D call: TRBD1 (6 bases). Germline CDR1 SGHVS, CDR2 FNYEAQ. There are 13 residues in the CDR3. V shed 3 bases and J shed 6 bases, with 11 bases lying between them. The CDR3 DNA reads TGTGCCAGCAGCTTTTCTTCAGGGGCTGAAGCTTTCTTT. This codes for CASSFSSGAEAFF. Full variable domain (rest looked up from reference TRBV7-6 and TRBJ1-1): GAGVSQSPRYKVTKRGQDVALRCDPISGHVSLYWYRQALGQGPEFLTYFNYEAQQDKSGLPNDRFSAERPEGSISTLTIQRTEQRDSAMYRCASSFSSGAEAFFGQGTRLTVV.

This rearrangement joins TRBV7-3 to TRBJ2-3, with D perhaps matching TRBD1 (6 bases). This CDR3 spans 14 amino acids. Looked up from germline, CDR1 is SGHTA and CDR2 is FQGTGA. Between the trimmed V and J ends, which lost 4 bases and 2 bases, there was a span of 10 bases. CDR3 nucleotide sequence: TGTGCCAGCAGCTGGACAGATTCCACAGATACGCAGTATTTT. This codes for CASSWTDSTDTQYF. The whole variable domain, filled in from reference TRBV7-3 and TRBJ2-3, reads GAGVSQTPSNKVTEKGKYVELRCDPISGHTALYWYRQSLGQGPEFLIYFQGTGAADDSGLPNDRFFAVRPEGSVSTLKIQRTERGDSAVYLCASSWTDSTDTQYFGPGTRLTVL.

The chain joins TRBV27 to TRBJ1-2; tentatively, D is TRBD1 (5 bases). Per germline, CDR1 MNHEY and CDR2 SMNVEV (reference sequence). The CDR3 is made up of 14 amino acids. The V end was cut by 6 bases, the J end by 4 bases, with 15 bases between. CDR3 DNA sequence: TGTGCCAGCAGCCCAGCAGGGAGGAGCTATGGCTACACCTTC. Its translation is CASSPAGRSYGYTF.

The chain is built from TRBV30 and TRBJ2-7; the D gene is possibly TRBD2 (6 bases). V was pared by 1 base and J by 0 bases, with 10 bases between. Germline V gene sequence: CDR1 GTSNPN, CDR2 SVGIG (reference sequence). The CDR3 spans 14 residues. CDR3: CAWSGEESSYEQYV. The CDR3, as DNA: TGTGCCTGGAGTGGGGAGGAAAGCTCCTACGAGCAGTACGTC.

J is TRBJ1-2 and V is TRBV19; TRBD1 aligns across 9 bases. In germline, CDR1 is LNHDA, CDR2 SQIVND (reference sequence). This CDR3 is built from 14 residues. Unmatched junction bases numbered 7, after V lost 7 bases and J lost 4 bases. The CDR3 bases are TGTGCCAGTACCAAGGGGACAGGGCTCTATGGCTACACCTTC. Protein: CASTKGTGLYGYTF.